Listed here are 9 T cell receptor beta chains from one sample, sequenced in a study of glioma-infiltrating T cells after dendritic cell vaccination. The repertoire was sequenced with immunoSEQ multiplex PCR; TCRdb's copy has only in-frame clones and lacks some. Among about 92,000 clones listed, 80% to 90% were seen once. The sample was blood, taken before dendritic cell vaccination. These TCRs come from a human donor with glioblastoma.

The J gene is TRBJ2-3, the V gene TRBV5-1; D possibly corresponds to TRBD2 (6 bases). Between the trimmed V and J ends, which lost 2 bases and 0 bases, there was a span of 7 bases. Germline V lookup: CDR1 SGHRS, CDR2 YFSETQ. There are 14 residues in the CDR3. The CDR3: CASSLGTSTDTQYF. Here the CDR3 DNA reads TGCGCCAGCAGCTTAGGGACTAGCACAGATACGCAGTATTTT. The variable domain in full, with the rest retrieved from reference TRBV5-1 and TRBJ2-3, is KAGVTQTPRYLIKTRGQQVTLSCSPISGHRSVSWYQQTPGQGLQFLFEYFSETQRNKGNFPGRFSGRQFSNSRSEMNVSTLELGDSALYLCASSLGTSTDTQYFGPGTRLTVL.

The chain carries TRBV20-1 and TRBJ2-1; no clear D. This CDR3 comprises 10 residues. V shed 6 bases and J shed 5 bases, with 5 bases lying between them. Per germline, CDR1 DFQATT and CDR2 SNEGSKA (reference sequence). CDR3 loop: CSALDNEQFF. CDR3 sequence (DNA): TGCAGTGCCTTAGACAATGAGCAGTTCTTC.

This chain links TRBV27 with TRBJ1-5; D is unresolved. This CDR3 comprises 13 residues. The germline gives CDR1 MNHEY, CDR2 SMNVEV (reference sequence). V lost 10 bases and J lost 0, with 10 bases in between. This CDR3 is CATRRSSNQPQHF. The CDR3 nucleotides read TGTGCCACCAGGAGAAGTAGCAATCAGCCCCAGCATTTT.

The chain couples TRBV5-4 to TRBJ2-5; D unclear. The germline CDR1 and CDR2 sequences are SGHNT and YYREEE (reference sequence). V was pared by 3 bases and J by 0 bases, with 3 bases between. The CDR3 is 12 amino acids. The CDR3, as DNA: TGTGCCAGCAGCTCGTACCAAGAGACCCAGTACTTC. As protein: CASSSYQETQYF.

The chain carries TRBV6-4 and TRBJ2-2; maybe TRBD2 (5 bases). The CDR3 runs 15 residues. The germline V gene has CDR1 MRHNA and CDR2 SNTAGT. V lost 3 bases to trimming and J lost 4 bases, with 12 bases between them. The CDR3 loop reads CASSDQEGSTGELFF. DNA for the CDR3: TGTGCCAGCAGTGATCAAGAAGGGAGCACCGGGGAGCTGTTTTTT.

This chain links TRBV5-1 with TRBJ2-2; the match to TRBD1 covers 8 bases. V was pared by 0 bases and J by 5 bases, with 6 bases of the junction left unmatched. Germline-derived CDR1 and CDR2 are SGHRS and YFSETQ. This CDR3 is built from 16 residues. This CDR3 is CASSLGARGPTGELFF. The CDR3 DNA reads TGCGCCAGCAGCTTGGGGGCCAGGGGGCCGACCGGGGAGCTGTTTTTT.

The chain couples TRBV7-6 to TRBJ1-1; 9 nucleotides match TRBD1. The CDR3 runs 14 residues. Looked up from germline, CDR1 is SGHVS and CDR2 is FNYEAQ. Trimming at V came to 5 bases and at J to 3 bases, leaving 4 bases not matched to a gene. CDR3 nucleotide sequence: TGTGCCAGCAGCCACCGGACAGGGGACACTGAAGCTTTCTTT. Translated: CASSHRTGDTEAFF.

This clone occurred once. The V and J genes are TRBV30 and TRBJ2-7, with a possible D match to TRBD1 (6 bases). The CDR3 totals 14 residues. Germline V gene lookup returns CDR1 GTSNPN and CDR2 SVGIG (reference sequence). The germline V and J ends were trimmed by 1 base and 1 base, with 11 bases remaining between them. The CDR3 region is CAWSGEQGSYEQYF. CDR3 DNA sequence: TGTGCCTGGAGTGGGGAACAGGGTTCCTACGAGCAGTACTTC. Together with reference TRBV30 and TRBJ2-7, the CDR3 gives the full variable domain: SQTIHQWPATLVQPVGSPLSLECTVEGTSNPNLYWYRQAAGRGLQLLFYSVGIGQISSEVPQNLSASRPQDRQFILSSKKLLLSDSGFYLCAWSGEQGSYEQYFGPGTRLTVT.

CDR3 sequence reads: CATIDRARRDTQYF. DNA of the CDR3: TGTGCCACCATCGACAGGGCGCGTAGGGATACGCAGTATTTT. The chain carries TRBV2 and TRBJ2-3; 7 nucleotides line up with TRBD1. V was pared by 10 bases and J by 6 bases, with 13 bases of the junction left unmatched. Germline values: CDR1 SNHLY, CDR2 FYNNEI. The CDR3 spans 14 residues. Full variable domain (remainder filled in from reference TRBV2 and TRBJ2-3): EPEVTQTPSHQVTQMGQEVILRCVPISNHLYFYWYRQILGQKVEFLVSFYNNEISEKSEIFDDQFSVERPDGSNFTLKIRSTKLEDSAMYFCATIDRARRDTQYFGPGTRLTVL.